This T cell receptor beta chain was sequenced for a study of regulatory T cells in long-lasting Graves disease. CDR3 size: 13 residues. The V end lost 4 bases, the J end lost 4 bases, and 13 bases lay between the germline ends. Germline CDR1 SQVTM, CDR2 ANQGSEA. According to the study, TCR beta libraries were built with iRepertoire HTBI primers and CDR3-region Arm-PCR. From the multiplex PCR reads, TCRdb called clonotypes with MiXCR, one entry per CDR3 protein. The table lists about 620,000 distinct CDR3 sequences, about 15% of them singletons, with 15% to 20% in the top ten. Time point of the sample: newly diagnosed GD, antithyroid drugs for less than 3 months. Making the TCR library involved RNA that had been extracted from PBMCs. These data are also associated with another study on T cells in Graves' hyperthyroidism and ophthalmopathy.

This sample comprised peripheral blood mononuclear cells (PBMCs), obtained at new diagnosis, from a patient treated with antithyroid drugs. The sequence came from a young woman with Graves disease. The rearrangement links TRBV29-1 to TRBJ1-2; perhaps TRBD1 as D (6 bases). DNA of the CDR3: TGCAGCGTTGGGGAAGGGGGGACCTATGGCTACACCTTC. Amino acids: CSVGEGGTYGYTF.